This T cell receptor beta chain was captured by sequencing in a study of T-cell memory formation after mild COVID-19 (dated by TCRdb to about 2021). Background for the entire study: Most TCR sequence clusters were specific to one of the two donors. In a couple of donors, T-cell clones that expanded and contracted after mild COVID-19 were followed by sequencing TCRalpha and TCRbeta repertoires longitudinally. Two young, previously healthy adult volunteers, one female and one male, were included in the cohort.

Sequenced on an Illumina NovaSeq 6000. TCRalpha and TCRbeta cDNA libraries were built by 5'RACE with constant-segment primers, adding sample barcodes and unique molecular identifiers. Trizol reagent was used to extract RNA from every sample. The libraries were amplified in two PCR steps, and the second step added a second sample barcode and Illumina TruSeq adapters. Libraries were sequenced on an Illumina NovaSeq with 2 x 150 bp paired-end reads. The source study handled its data this way. Reads were demultiplexed and collapsed into UMI-guided consensus sequences with migec v1.2.7. Using mixcr v2.1.11, UMI consensuses were aligned to TRA and TRB V and J templates and then assembled into clonotypes. Clonotypes were classified as expanded or contracted when called significant by both edgeR and NoisET, with noise models trained on biological replicates. edgeR calls used a false discovery rate-adjusted p below 0.01 and a log2 fold-change threshold of 1. As an exploratory analysis of dynamics, max-normalized trajectories of the 1000 most abundant clonotypes were examined by PCA with hierarchical clustering. The CD4 or CD8 phenotype of responding clones was assigned using the separately sequenced CD4+ and CD8+ repertoires. TCRdb itself trimmed the public reads at Q25 with fastp, ran MiXCR and retained productive beta chains. For every CDR3 protein sequence, its rows merge into one entry that carries the most common genes and DNA. TCRdb, not the authors, supplied the V and J calls. This sample gives approximately 290,000 distinct CDR3 sequences in total; approximately 16% of them show up just once. The ten largest clones represent about a fifth of the sample.

V was cut back by 0 bases and J by 6 bases, leaving a gap of 15 bases between them. CDR1 and CDR2, looked up from the germline V gene, are SGDLS and YYNGEE. The CDR3 holds 16 amino acids from the cysteine to the phenylalanine. Just CDR3 DNA is preserved here, 48 bases in frame from base 1. Ficoll-Paque density gradient centrifugation was the method used to isolate PBMCs. This clonotype was detected a few times. What this receptor recognizes is not known. The sample holds no much larger clone one base away, and base qualities are not on file. Overall study outcomes, separate from this receptor: Clones that contracted from day 15 to 85 showed balanced CD4/CD8 phenotypes, whereas a second wave of clones that expanded from day 15 to 37 leaned towards CD4+. The study included only two mild cases, and larger cohorts that include severe cases with pre-infection samples were judged to be necessary. SARS-CoV-2 specificity was not confirmed for the second-wave clones peaking on day 37. Contracting CD4+ clones were found mainly in CM and EM memory subsets, while CD8+ clones were enriched in EMRA. Some responding clones were found in pre-infection memory, which suggests that pre-existing cross-reactive memory T cells took part in the SARS-CoV-2 response.

The rearrangement combines TRBV9 with TRBJ2-2, with the D gene too uncertain to name. Sequencing input: PBMCs or a T cell subset sorted from them (not recorded which). This receptor was taken from a man between 18 and 35 years old who had mild COVID-19 (a few samples of this study predate the infection). The sample titles of this study are shuffled in the database, so cell type and time point are left out; the donor was told from shared clones. The DNA sequence is as follows: TGTGCCAGCAGCGTAGACAGCGATATTAGGGCCGGGGAGCTGTTTTTT. Its coded protein is CASSVDSDIRAGELFF.